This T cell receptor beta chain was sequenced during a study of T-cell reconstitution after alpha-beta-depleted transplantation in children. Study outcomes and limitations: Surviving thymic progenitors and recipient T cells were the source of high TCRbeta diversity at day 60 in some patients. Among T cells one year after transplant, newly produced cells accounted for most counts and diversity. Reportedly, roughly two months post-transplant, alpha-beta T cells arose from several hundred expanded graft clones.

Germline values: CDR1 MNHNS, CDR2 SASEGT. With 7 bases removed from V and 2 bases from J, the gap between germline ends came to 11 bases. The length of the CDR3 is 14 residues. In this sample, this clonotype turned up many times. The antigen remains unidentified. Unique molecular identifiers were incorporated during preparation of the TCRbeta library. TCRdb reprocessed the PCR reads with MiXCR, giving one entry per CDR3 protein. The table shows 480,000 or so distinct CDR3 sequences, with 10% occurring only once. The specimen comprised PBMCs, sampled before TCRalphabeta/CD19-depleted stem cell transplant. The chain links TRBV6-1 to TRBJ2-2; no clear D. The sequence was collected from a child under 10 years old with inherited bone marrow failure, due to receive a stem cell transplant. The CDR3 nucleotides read TGTGCCAGCAAGATGAATAGTAACACCGGGGAGCTGTTTTTT. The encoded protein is CASKMNSNTGELFF.